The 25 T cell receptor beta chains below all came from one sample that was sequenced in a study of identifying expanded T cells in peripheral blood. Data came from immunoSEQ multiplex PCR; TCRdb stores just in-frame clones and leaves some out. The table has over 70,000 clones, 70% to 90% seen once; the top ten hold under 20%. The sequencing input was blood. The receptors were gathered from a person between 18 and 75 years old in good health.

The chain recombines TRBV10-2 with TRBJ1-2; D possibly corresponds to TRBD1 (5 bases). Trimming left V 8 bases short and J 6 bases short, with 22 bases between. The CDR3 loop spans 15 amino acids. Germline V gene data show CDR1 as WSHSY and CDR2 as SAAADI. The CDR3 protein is CASGHGDGASHGYTF. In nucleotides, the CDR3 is TGCGCCAGCGGCCACGGGGACGGTGCTTCTCATGGCTACACCTTC.

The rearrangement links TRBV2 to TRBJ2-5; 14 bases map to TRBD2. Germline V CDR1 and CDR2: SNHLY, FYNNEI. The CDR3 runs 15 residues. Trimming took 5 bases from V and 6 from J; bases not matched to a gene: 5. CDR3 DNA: TGTGCCAGCAGTCAGACTAGCGGGGGGGCGAAGACCCAGTACTTC. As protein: CASSQTSGGAKTQYF. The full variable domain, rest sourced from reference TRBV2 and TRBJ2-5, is EPEVTQTPSHQVTQMGQEVILRCVPISNHLYFYWYRQILGQKVEFLVSFYNNEISEKSEIFDDQFSVERPDGSNFTLKIRSTKLEDSAMYFCASSQTSGGAKTQYFGPGTRLLVL.

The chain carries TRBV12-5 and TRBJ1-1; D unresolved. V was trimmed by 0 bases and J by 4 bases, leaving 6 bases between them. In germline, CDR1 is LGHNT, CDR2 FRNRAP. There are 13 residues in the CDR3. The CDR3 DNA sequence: TGTGCTAGTGGTTTGGTACTGATCACTGAAGCTTTCTTT. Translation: CASGLVLITEAFF.

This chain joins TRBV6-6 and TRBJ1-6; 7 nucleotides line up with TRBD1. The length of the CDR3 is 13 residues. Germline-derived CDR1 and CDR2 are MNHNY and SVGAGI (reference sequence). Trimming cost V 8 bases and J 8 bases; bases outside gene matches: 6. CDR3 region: CASRQGGDSPLHF. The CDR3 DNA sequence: TGTGCCAGCCGACAGGGCGGCGATTCACCCCTCCACTTT.

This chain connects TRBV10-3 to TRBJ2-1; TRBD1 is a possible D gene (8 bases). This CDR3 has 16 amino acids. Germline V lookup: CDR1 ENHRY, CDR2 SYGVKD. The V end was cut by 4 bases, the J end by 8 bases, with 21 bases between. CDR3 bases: TGTGCCATCAGTGTTGGGGAGGGCAGGGGGCGCGATGAGCAGTTCTTC. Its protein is CAISVGEGRGRDEQFF.

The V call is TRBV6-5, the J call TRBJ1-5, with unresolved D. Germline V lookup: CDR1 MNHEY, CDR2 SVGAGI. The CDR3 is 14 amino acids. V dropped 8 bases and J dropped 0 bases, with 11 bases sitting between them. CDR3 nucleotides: TGTGCCAGCTCCCGAGGCTATAGCAATCAGCCCCAGCATTTT. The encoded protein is CASSRGYSNQPQHF.

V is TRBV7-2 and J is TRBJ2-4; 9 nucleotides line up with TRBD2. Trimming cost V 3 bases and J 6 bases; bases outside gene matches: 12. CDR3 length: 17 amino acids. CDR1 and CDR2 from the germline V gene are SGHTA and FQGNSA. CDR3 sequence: CASSLRGLAGSLNIQYF. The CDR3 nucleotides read TGTGCCAGCAGCTTGCGTGGGCTAGCGGGGAGTCTAAACATTCAGTACTTC.

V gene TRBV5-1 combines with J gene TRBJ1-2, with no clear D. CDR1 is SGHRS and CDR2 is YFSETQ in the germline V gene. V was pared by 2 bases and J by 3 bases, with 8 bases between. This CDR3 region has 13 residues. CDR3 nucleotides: TGCGCCAGCAGCTTTGATGGGGACTATGGCTACACCTTC. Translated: CASSFDGDYGYTF.

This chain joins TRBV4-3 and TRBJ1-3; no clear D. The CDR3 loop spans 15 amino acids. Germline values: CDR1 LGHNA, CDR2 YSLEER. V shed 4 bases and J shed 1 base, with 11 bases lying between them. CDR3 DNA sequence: TGCGCCAGCAGCCTCTCAGGCCAGTCTGGAAACACCATATATTTT. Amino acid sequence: CASSLSGQSGNTIYF.

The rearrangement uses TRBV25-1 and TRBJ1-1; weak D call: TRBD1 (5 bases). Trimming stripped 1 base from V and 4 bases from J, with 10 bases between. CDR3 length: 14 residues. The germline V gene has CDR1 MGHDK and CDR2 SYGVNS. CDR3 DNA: TGTGCCAGCAGTGAATCTGGGGGGAGCACTGAAGCTTTCTTT. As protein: CASSESGGSTEAFF.

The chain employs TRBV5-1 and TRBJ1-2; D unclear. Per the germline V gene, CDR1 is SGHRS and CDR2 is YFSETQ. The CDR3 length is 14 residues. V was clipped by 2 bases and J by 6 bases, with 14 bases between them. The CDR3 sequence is CASSFGMVRDGYTF. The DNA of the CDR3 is TGCGCCAGCAGCTTCGGTATGGTTCGGGATGGCTACACCTTC.

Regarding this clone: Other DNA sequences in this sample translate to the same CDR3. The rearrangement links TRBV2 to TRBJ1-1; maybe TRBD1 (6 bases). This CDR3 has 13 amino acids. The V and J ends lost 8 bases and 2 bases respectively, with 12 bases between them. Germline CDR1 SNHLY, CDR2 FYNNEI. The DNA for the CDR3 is TGTGCCAGCCGGGGGCAGACAAACACTGAAGCTTTCTTT. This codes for CASRGQTNTEAFF.

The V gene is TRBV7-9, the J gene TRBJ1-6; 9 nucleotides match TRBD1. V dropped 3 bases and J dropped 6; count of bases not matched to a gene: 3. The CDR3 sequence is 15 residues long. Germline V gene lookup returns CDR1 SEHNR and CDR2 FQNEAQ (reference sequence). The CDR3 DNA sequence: TGTGCCAGCAGCTTGTTGGGACAGGGTAATTCACCCCTCCACTTT. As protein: CASSLLGQGNSPLHF.

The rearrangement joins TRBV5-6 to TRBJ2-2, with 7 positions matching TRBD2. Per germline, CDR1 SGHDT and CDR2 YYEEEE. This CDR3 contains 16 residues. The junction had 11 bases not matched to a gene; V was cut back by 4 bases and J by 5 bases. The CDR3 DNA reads TGTGCCAGCAGCACCGGAGGCGGGGGAGGGACCGGGGAGCTGTTTTTT. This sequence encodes CASSTGGGGGTGELFF.

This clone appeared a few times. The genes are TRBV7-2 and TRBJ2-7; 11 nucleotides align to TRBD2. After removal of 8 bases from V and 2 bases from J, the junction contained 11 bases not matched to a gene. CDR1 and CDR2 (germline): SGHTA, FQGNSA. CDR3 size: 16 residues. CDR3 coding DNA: TGTGCCAGCGGCAAGACTAGCGGGGTCCTAACCTACGAGCAGTACTTC. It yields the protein CASGKTSGVLTYEQYF. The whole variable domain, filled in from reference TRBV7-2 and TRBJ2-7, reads GAGVSQSPSNKVTEKGKDVELRCDPISGHTALYWYRQSLGQGLEFLIYFQGNSAPDKSGLPSDRFSAERTGGSVSTLTIQRTQQEDSAVYLCASGKTSGVLTYEQYFGPGTRLTVT.

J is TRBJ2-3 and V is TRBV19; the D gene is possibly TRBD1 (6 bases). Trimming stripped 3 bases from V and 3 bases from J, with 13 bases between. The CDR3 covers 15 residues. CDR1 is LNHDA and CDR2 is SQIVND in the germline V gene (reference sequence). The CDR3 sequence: CASSIWVRGTDTQYF. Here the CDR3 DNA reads TGTGCCAGTAGTATCTGGGTCAGGGGAACAGATACGCAGTATTTT. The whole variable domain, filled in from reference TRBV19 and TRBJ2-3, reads DGGITQSPKYLFRKEGQNVTLSCEQNLNHDAMYWYRQDPGQGLRLIYYSQIVNDFQKGDIAEGYSVSREKKESFPLTVTSAQKNPTAFYLCASSIWVRGTDTQYFGPGTRLTVL.

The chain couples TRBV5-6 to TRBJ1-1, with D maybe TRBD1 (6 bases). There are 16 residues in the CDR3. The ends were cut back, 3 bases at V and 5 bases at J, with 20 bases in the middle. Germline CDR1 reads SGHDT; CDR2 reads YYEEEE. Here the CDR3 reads CASSSLGRDKGTEAFF. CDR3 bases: TGTGCCAGCAGCTCCCTCGGCAGGGACAAAGGGACTGAAGCTTTCTTT.

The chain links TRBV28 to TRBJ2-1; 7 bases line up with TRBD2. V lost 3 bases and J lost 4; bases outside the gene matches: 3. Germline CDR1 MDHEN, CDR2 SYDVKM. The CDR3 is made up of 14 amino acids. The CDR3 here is CASSFGGVYNEQFF. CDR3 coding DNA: TGTGCCAGCAGTTTTGGGGGGGTTTACAATGAGCAGTTCTTC.

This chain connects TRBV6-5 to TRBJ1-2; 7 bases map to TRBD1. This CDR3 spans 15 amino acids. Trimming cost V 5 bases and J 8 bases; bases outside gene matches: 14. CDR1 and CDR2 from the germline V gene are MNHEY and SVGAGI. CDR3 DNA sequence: TGTGCCAGCAGTCCTAGGGGGCCAACGACTAGGGGCTACACCTTC. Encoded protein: CASSPRGPTTRGYTF.

The CDR3 loop is CASSPHQGTDTQYF. The CDR3 region has the DNA TGTGCCAGCAGCCCGCATCAGGGCACAGATACGCAGTATTTT. The chain employs TRBV7-2 and TRBJ2-3; D remains ambiguous. V was pared by 5 bases and J by 1 base, with 10 bases between. The CDR3 extends over 14 amino acids. CDR1 SGHTA and CDR2 FQGNSA come from the germline V gene.

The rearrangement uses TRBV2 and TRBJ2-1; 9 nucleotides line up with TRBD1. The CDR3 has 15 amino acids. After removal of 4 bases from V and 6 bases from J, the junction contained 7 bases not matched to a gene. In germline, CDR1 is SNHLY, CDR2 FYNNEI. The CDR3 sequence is CASSVRDRAVNEQFF. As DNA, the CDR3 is TGTGCCAGCAGTGTAAGGGACAGGGCGGTCAATGAGCAGTTCTTC.

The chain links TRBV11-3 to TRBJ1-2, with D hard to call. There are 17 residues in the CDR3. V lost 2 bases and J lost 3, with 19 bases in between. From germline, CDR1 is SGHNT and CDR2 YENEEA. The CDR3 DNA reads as TGTGCCAGCAGCTTAATAAGGCGGCGGGAGGATTACTATGGCTACACCTTC. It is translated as CASSLIRRREDYYGYTF.

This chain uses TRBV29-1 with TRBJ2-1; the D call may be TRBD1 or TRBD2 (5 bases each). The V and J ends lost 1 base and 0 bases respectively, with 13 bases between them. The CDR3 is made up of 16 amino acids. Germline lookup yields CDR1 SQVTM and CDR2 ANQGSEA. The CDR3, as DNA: TGCAGCGTTGAAGGCCGGGACGACCTCTCCTACAATGAGCAGTTCTTC. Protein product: CSVEGRDDLSYNEQFF.

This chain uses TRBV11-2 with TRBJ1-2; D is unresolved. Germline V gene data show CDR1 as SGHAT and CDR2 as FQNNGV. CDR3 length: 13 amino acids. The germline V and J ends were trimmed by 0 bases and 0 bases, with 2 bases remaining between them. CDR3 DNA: TGTGCCAGCAGCTTAGACCCTAACTATGGCTACACCTTC. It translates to CASSLDPNYGYTF.

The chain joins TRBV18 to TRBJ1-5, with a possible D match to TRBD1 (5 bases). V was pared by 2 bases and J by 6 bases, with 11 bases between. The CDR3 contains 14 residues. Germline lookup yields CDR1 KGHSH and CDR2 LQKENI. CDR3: CASSPSGGFQPQHF. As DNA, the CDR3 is TGTGCCAGCTCACCATCGGGGGGATTTCAGCCCCAGCATTTT.